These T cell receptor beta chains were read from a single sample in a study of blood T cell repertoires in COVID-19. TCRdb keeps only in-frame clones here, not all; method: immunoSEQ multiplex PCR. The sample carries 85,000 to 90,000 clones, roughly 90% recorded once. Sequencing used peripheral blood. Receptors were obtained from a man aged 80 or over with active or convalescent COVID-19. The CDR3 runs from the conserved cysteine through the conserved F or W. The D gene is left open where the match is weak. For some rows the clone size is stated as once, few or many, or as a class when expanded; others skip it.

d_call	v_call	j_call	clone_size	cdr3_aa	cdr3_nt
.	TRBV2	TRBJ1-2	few	CASSGGSLSYGYTF	TGTGCCAGCAGTGGGGGCAGTCTGAGCTATGGCTACACCTTC
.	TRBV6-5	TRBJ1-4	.	CASSLQGTYEKLFF	TGTGCCAGCAGTCTACAGGGAACTTATGAAAAACTGTTTTTT
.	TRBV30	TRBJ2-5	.	CAWEGGTETQYF	TGTGCCTGGGAGGGCGGGACTGAGACCCAGTACTTC
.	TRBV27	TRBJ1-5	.	CASSPGGKGNQPQHF	TGTGCCAGCAGTCCTGGCGGGAAAGGCAATCAGCCCCAGCATTTT
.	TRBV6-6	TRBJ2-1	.	CASSYSLSSYNEQFF	TGTGCCAGCAGTTACTCGCTAAGCTCCTACAATGAGCAGTTCTTC
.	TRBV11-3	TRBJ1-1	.	CASSNTGSTEAFF	TGTGCCAGCAGCAATACAGGGAGCACTGAAGCTTTCTTT
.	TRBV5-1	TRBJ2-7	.	CASSLANQGPYEQYF	TGCGCCAGCAGCTTGGCCAATCAGGGCCCCTACGAGCAGTACTTC
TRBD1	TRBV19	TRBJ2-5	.	CASTRTGGSGTQYF	TGTGCCAGTACCCGGACAGGGGGGAGCGGGACCCAGTACTTC
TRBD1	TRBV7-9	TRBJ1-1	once	CASSLYRDRGSTEAFF	TGTGCCAGCAGCTTATATCGGGACAGGGGGAGCACTGAAGCTTTCTTT
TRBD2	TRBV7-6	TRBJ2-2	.	CASSLARAGDLGELFF	TGTGCCAGCAGCTTAGCTCGCGCGGGAGATCTCGGGGAGCTGTTTTTT
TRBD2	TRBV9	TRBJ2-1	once	CASSVEPGGSSYNEQFF	TGTGCCAGCAGCGTAGAACCCGGGGGGAGCTCCTACAATGAGCAGTTCTTC
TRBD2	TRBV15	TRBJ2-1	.	CATSRDGTSDEQFF	TGTGCCACCAGCAGAGATGGGACTAGCGATGAGCAGTTCTTC
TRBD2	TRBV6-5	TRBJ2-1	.	CASTMTSGRMNEQFF	TGTGCCAGCACCATGACTAGCGGGAGGATGAATGAGCAGTTCTTC
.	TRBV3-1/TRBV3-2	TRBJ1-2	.	CASSQDTLTGGYTF	TGTGCCAGCAGCCAAGATACGCTGACGGGGGGCTACACCTTC
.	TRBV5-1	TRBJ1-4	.	CASSSGQMGEKLFF	TGCGCCAGCAGCTCCGGACAGATGGGTGAAAAACTGTTTTTT
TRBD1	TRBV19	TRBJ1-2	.	CASSSSQGRYGYTF	TGTGCCAGTAGTTCCTCACAGGGGCGTTATGGCTACACCTTC
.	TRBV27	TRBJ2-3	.	CASSLSIYYTQYF	TGTGCCAGCAGTTTATCGATCTATTATACGCAGTATTTT
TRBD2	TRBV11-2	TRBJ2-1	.	CASRNPSGRTNEQFF	TGTGCCAGCAGGAATCCTAGCGGGAGGACCAATGAGCAGTTCTTC
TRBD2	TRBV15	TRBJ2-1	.	CATSRKGTSGRSEFF	TGTGCCACCAGCAGAAAAGGGACTAGCGGGAGATCGGAGTTCTTC
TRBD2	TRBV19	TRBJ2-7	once	CASSRGASGRATYEQYF	TGTGCCAGTAGCCGAGGCGCTAGCGGGAGAGCTACCTACGAGCAGTACTTC
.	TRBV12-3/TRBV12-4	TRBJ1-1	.	CASSLGSSEAFF	TGTGCCAGCAGCCTAGGAAGTTCTGAAGCTTTCTTT
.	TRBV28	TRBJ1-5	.	CASSPPGAYQPQHF	TGTGCCAGCAGTCCACCGGGAGCGTATCAGCCCCAGCATTTT
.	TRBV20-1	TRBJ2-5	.	CSASGVRGMSETQYF	TGCAGTGCTAGTGGGGTTCGCGGGATGTCAGAGACCCAGTACTTC
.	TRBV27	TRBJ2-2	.	CASSGSYNTGELFF	TGTGCCAGCAGCGGGTCTTATAACACCGGGGAGCTGTTTTTT
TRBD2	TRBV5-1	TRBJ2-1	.	CASSLPGLAGGPRNEQFF	TGCGCCAGCAGCTTGCCGGGACTAGCGGGAGGGCCGAGGAATGAGCAGTTCTTC
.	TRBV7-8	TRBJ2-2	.	CASSPLGQPTGELFF	TGTGCCAGCAGCCCCCTGGGGCAGCCCACCGGGGAGCTGTTTTTT
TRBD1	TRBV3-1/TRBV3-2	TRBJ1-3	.	CASSPLSTGGPGNTIYF	TGTGCCAGCAGCCCGCTTTCGACAGGGGGCCCTGGAAACACCATATATTTT
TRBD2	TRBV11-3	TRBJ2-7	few	CASSLRAGGPNEQYF	TGTGCCAGCAGCTTACGAGCGGGAGGGCCCAACGAGCAGTACTTC
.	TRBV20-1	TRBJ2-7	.	CSAIGGEQYF	TGCAGTGCTATCGGGGGAGAGCAGTACTTC
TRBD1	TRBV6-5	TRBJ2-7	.	CASSKGQQSDEQYF	TGTGCCAGCAGTAAGGGACAGCAGTCGGACGAGCAGTACTTC
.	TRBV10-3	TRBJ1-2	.	CAISELSGAYGYTF	TGTGCCATCAGTGAACTTTCGGGTGCCTATGGCTACACCTTC
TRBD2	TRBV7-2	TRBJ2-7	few	CASSPRAGYEQYF	TGTGCCAGCAGCCCTAGAGCGGGGTACGAGCAGTACTTC
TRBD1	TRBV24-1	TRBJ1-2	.	CATSDPGTGRNGYTF	TGTGCCACCAGTGACCCTGGGACAGGGAGAAATGGCTACACCTTC
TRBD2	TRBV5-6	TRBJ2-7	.	CASSWVAGGPYEQYF	TGTGCCAGCAGTTGGGTGGCGGGGGGGCCCTACGAGCAGTACTTC
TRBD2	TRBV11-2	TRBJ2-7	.	CASSYTGTSGGEQYF	TGTGCCAGCAGCTACACCGGGACTAGCGGAGGCGAGCAGTACTTC
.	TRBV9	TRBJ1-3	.	CASMGTGNTIYF	TGTGCCAGCATGGGCACAGGAAACACCATATATTTT
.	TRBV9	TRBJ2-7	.	CASSVETGSSYEQYF	TGTGCCAGCAGCGTAGAAACGGGTAGCTCCTACGAGCAGTACTTC
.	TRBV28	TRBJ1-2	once	CASSLSTGNYGYTF	TGTGCCAGCAGTCTATCGACGGGTAACTATGGCTACACCTTC
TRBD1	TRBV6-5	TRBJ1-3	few	CASTEGQRNTIYF	TGTGCCAGCACCGAGGGACAGCGAAACACCATATATTTT
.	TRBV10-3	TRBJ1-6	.	CAISESWRGHNSPLHF	TGTGCCATCAGTGAGTCTTGGAGGGGCCATAATTCACCCCTCCACTTT
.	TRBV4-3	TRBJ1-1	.	CASSQETSAGRAFF	TGCGCCAGCAGCCAAGAAACAAGTGCAGGGAGGGCTTTCTTT
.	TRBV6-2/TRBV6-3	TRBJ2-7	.	CASSQGSYEQYF	TGTGCCAGCAGTCAGGGTAGCTACGAGCAGTACTTC
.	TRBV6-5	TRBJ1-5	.	CASSYSSELSQPQHF	TGTGCCAGCAGTTACTCGAGTGAGCTGTCCCAGCCCCAGCATTTT
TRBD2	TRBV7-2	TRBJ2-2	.	CASSLAPTSGVFAGELFF	TGTGCCAGCAGCTTAGCCCCTACTAGCGGAGTTTTTGCCGGGGAGCTGTTTTTT
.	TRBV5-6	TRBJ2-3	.	CASSRAGLDTQYF	TGTGCCAGCAGCCGAGCAGGGCTGGACACGCAGTATTTT
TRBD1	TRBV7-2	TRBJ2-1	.	CASSPGTGRHNEQFF	TGTGCCAGCAGCCCTGGGACAGGGCGGCACAATGAGCAGTTCTTC
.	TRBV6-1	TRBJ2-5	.	CASSESPTYSETQYF	TGTGCCAGCAGTGAGTCCCCAACTTACTCGGAGACCCAGTACTTC
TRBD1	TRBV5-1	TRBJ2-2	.	CASSPDRGAGELFF	TGCGCCAGCAGCCCGGACAGGGGTGCCGGGGAGCTGTTTTTT
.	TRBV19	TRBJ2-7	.	CASSPHGRGGFYEQYF	TGTGCCAGTAGTCCCCATGGACGAGGGGGATTCTACGAGCAGTACTTC
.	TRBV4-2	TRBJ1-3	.	CASSQEGGAGNTIYF	TGTGCCAGCAGCCAAGAGGGGGGGGCTGGAAACACCATATATTTT
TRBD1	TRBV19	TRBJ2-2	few	CASSRDRGTGELFF	TGTGCCAGTAGCCGGGACAGGGGCACCGGGGAGCTGTTTTTT